This TCR beta chain emerged from a study of blood T cell repertoires in COVID-19. Germline assignment: CDR1 MNHEY and CDR2 SVGAGI. V was trimmed by 5 bases and J by 1 base, leaving 8 bases between them. The CDR3 consists of 13 residues. Clones were sequenced by immunoSEQ multiplex PCR, and TCRdb holds only the in-frame ones, with some missing. This sample yields under 350,000 clones, of which 80% to 90% are seen a single time; approximately 4.2% belongs to the top ten. Notes on this clone: At the DNA level, this CDR3 is encoded by other sequences in the same sample as well.

The sample taken for sequencing was peripheral blood. The clonotype comes from a man aged 35 to 55 with acute or convalescent COVID-19. The chain recombines TRBV6-5 with TRBJ1-2, with D possibly TRBD1 on 5 matching bases. CDR3 amino acids: CASSLQGNYGYTF. The CDR3 DNA sequence: TGTGCCAGCAGTCTCCAGGGTAACTATGGCTACACCTTC.